What follows are 3 T cell receptor beta chains derived from one specimen sequenced in a study of blood T cell repertoires in COVID-19. The assay was immunoSEQ multiplex PCR, and TCRdb's table has in-frame clones only and misses some. The sample lists a few hundred thousand clones; over 75% were seen once. The source material was PBMCs or T cells enriched from blood (not recorded which). These receptors all stem from a woman under 30 who had recovered from COVID-19.

The V gene is TRBV4-2, the J gene TRBJ2-1, with TRBD2 matching 13 bases. Unmatched junction bases numbered 7, after V lost 3 bases and J lost 5 bases. The CDR3 loop spans 17 amino acids. Germline CDR1 is LGHNA and CDR2 is YNFKEQ. Written as DNA, the CDR3 is TGTGCCAGCAGCCACAGAGCCGGGACTAGCGGGAACAATGAGCAGTTCTTC. This encodes CASSHRAGTSGNNEQFF.

This clone is a singleton in its sample. The rearrangement joins TRBV30 to TRBJ1-4, with D hard to call. CDR3 size: 13 residues. CDR1 GTSNPN and CDR2 SVGIG come from the germline V gene (reference sequence). V lost 3 bases and J 4 bases, leaving 9 bases between the germline ends. CDR3 DNA: TGTGCCTGGAGGTGGAGCGTTAATGAAAAACTGTTTTTT. Its translation: CAWRWSVNEKLFF.

This rearrangement joins TRBV6-5 to TRBJ2-6; no definite D call. The germline V gene has CDR1 MNHEY and CDR2 SVGAGI. This CDR3 region has 14 residues. Trimming removed 7 bases at V and 3 bases at J, with 10 bases between. CDR3 coding DNA: TGTGCCAGCACCCAAGTCGGTGGGGCCAACGTCCTGACTTTC. It specifies CASTQVGGANVLTF.